Given below is one T cell receptor (beta chain) in context. What it binds is unknown. Use of 60 Vbeta and 13 Jbeta primers characterized the PCR. Here immunoSEQ multiplex PCR was the method, and the copy in TCRdb shows in-frame clones only, minus some. The sample lists approximately 120,000 clones; 70% to 85% were seen once. The data originate from a study of cytomegalovirus exposure and HLA in healthy donors. Study-level information: The approximately 120 million unique TCR beta sequences, from about 180 million T cells, were found by an earlier analysis.

Overall study results and limits: Common viral pathogens (according to a later analysis) appeared linked to several of the most significant clusters. Researchers reported from a later analysis that most CMV-associated TCR beta chains appeared HLA-restricted.

This CDR3 has 15 amino acids. V was pared by 4 bases and J by 2 bases, with 8 bases of the junction left unmatched. Germline V gives CDR1 SGHNT, CDR2 YYREEE (reference sequence). Sequences were obtained from PBMCs. The genes are TRBV5-4 and TRBJ1-1, with TRBD1 identical over 7 bases. The receptor was isolated from a man aged 18-30 years in good health and CMV-seronegative. CDR3: CASSPQTGLNTEAFF. CDR3 DNA sequence: TGTGCCAGCAGCCCCCAGACAGGGCTTAACACTGAAGCTTTCTTT.